In this sample, the clone carrying this T cell receptor beta chain turned up a few times. What it binds is unknown. These data are taken from a study of CD8 T cells in ankylosing spondylitis. Broader study findings: Earlier literature documents some of the motif variants in reactive arthritis synovial fluid and blood. The study looked at matched synovial fluid samples from ankylosing spondylitis patients. Disease-linked clones were reported to be significantly enriched there. A TCR beta motif of 8 or 9 highly homologous variants appeared characteristic of ankylosing spondylitis blood. Disease-linked clones were CD8+ and relatively rare in peripheral blood.

Quantitative 5'-RACE with molecular barcodes generated TCR beta libraries. TCRdb called the 5' RACE reads again in MiXCR, with one record for every CDR3 protein. The sample has approximately 400,000 distinct CDR3 sequences, approximately 26% seen once. With 6 bases removed from V and 9 bases from J, the gap between germline ends came to 15 bases. This CDR3 spans 13 amino acids. The gene calls are TRBV12-3 or TRBV12-4 and TRBJ2-1; the D call may be TRBD1 or TRBD2 (5 bases each). This sequence originates from a male donor with ankylosing spondylitis. Sequences were obtained from blood, either unsorted or a sorted T cell fraction (not recorded which). The CDR3 DNA is TGTGCCAGCAGCGTAACAGGAGGAGTTGAGCAGTTCTTC. Its protein product is CASSVTGGVEQFF.